The present entry profiles one T cell receptor (beta chain) with its context. The data were taken from a study of blood T cell repertoires in COVID-19. Germline assignment: CDR1 SGHNT and CDR2 YYREEE (reference sequence). V gave up 2 bases and J gave up 7 bases, with 17 bases separating them. The CDR3 is 15 amino acids. Assay used: immunoSEQ multiplex PCR; TCRdb lists only in-frame clones, some missing. The sample yields approximately 240,000 clones, 75% to 85% seen once. Sequencing was carried out using peripheral blood. This chain uses TRBV5-4 with TRBJ2-3; D perhaps matches TRBD2 (7 bases). The origin of this receptor is a human donor in a cohort sampled during active COVID-19. CDR3 loop: CASSLGTNGGNTQYF. In DNA form, the CDR3 reads TGTGCCAGCAGCTTAGGGACAAACGGGGGGAATACGCAGTATTTT.